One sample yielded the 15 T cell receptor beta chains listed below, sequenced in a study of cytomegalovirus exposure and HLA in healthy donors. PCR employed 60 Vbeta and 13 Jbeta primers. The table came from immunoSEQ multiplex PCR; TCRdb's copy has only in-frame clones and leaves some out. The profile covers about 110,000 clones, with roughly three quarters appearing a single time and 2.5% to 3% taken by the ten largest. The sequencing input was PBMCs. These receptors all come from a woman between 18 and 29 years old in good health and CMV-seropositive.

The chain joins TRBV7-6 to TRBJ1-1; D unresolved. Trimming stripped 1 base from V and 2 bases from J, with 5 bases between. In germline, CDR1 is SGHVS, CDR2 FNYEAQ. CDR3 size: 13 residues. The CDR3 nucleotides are TGTGCCAGCAGCTTAGACACAAACACTGAAGCTTTCTTT. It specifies CASSLDTNTEAFF.

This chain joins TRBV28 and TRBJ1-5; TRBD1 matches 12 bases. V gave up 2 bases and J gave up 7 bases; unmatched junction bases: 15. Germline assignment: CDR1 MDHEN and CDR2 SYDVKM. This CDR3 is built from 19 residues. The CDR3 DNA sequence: TGTGCCAGCAGTTTAAGCCCCTTTGGGGACAGGGGGCAAGAGCAGCCCCAGCATTTT. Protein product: CASSLSPFGDRGQEQPQHF. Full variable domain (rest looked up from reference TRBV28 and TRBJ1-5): DVKVTQSSRYLVKRTGEKVFLECVQDMDHENMFWYRQDPGLGLRLIYFSYDVKMKEKGDIPEGYSVSREKKERFSLILESASTNQTSMYLCASSLSPFGDRGQEQPQHFGDGTRLSIL.

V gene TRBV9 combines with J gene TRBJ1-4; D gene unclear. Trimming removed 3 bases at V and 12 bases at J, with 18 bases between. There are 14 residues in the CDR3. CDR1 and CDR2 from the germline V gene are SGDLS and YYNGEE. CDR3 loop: CASSERRAQTQLFF. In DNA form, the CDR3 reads TGTGCCAGCAGCGAGCGGAGGGCCCAGACCCAACTGTTTTTT. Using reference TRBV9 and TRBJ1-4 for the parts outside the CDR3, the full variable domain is DSGVTQTPKHLITATGQRVTLRCSPRSGDLSVYWYQQSLDQGLQFLIQYYNGEERAKGNILERFSAQQFPDLHSELNLSSLELGDSALYFCASSERRAQTQLFFGSGTQLSVL.

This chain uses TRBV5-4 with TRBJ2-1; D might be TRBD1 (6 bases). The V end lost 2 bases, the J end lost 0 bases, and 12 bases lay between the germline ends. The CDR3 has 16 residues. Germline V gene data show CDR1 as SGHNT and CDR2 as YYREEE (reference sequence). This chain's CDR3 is CASSLDRPDSYNEQFF. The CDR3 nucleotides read TGTGCCAGCAGCTTAGACAGGCCCGACTCCTACAATGAGCAGTTCTTC.

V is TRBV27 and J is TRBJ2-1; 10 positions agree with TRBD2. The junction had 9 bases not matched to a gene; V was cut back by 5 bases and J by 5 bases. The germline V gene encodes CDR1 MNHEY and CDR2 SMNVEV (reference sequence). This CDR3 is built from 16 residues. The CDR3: CASSRKPGLAHNEQFF. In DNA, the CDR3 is TGTGCCAGCAGTCGTAAACCGGGACTAGCGCACAATGAGCAGTTCTTC.

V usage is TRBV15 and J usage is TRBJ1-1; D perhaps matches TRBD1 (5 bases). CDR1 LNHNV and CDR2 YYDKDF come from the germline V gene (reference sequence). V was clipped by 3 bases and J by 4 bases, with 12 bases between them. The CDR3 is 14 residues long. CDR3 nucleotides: TGTGCCACCAGCAGTATACAGGCCACCACTGAAGCTTTCTTT. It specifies CATSSIQATTEAFF.

The CDR3 loop reads CASTTSGMGLSREQFF. CDR3 nucleotides: TGTGCCAGTACTACTAGCGGGATGGGCCTCTCCCGTGAGCAGTTCTTC. This sequence joins TRBV19 and TRBJ2-1; 10 bases align to TRBD2. Germline values: CDR1 LNHDA, CDR2 SQIVND (reference sequence). CDR3 length: 16 amino acids. J lost 9 bases, V lost 7 bases, and 15 bases had no gene match.

DNA of the CDR3: TGTGCCAGCAGTTACGACGGGGCAACTAATGAAAAACTGTTTTTT. It codes for CASSYDGATNEKLFF. The chain links TRBV6-5 to TRBJ1-4; no definite D call. This CDR3 contains 15 residues. V was clipped by 2 bases and J by 0 bases, with 7 bases between them. Germline CDR1 reads MNHEY; CDR2 reads SVGAGI.

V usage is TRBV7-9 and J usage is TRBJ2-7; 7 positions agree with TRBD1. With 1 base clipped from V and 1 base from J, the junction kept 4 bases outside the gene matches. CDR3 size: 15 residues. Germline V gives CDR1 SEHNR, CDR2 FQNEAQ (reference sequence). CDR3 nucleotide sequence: TGTGCCAGCAGCTTAGTCGCGACAGGGTCCTACGAGCAGTACTTC. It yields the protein CASSLVATGSYEQYF.

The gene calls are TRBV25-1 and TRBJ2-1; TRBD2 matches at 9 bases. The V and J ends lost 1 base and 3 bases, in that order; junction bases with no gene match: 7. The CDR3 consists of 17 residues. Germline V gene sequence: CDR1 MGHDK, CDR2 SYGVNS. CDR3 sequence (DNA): TGTGCCAGCAGTGAATCTGAAGCGGGAGGCGGCTACAATGAGCAGTTCTTC. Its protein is CASSESEAGGGYNEQFF.

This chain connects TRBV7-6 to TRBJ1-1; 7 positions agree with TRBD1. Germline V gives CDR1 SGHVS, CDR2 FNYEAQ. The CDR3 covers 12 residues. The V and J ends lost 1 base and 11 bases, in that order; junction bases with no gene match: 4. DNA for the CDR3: TGTGCCAGCAGCTTAGTAGGACAGGAGGCTTTCTTT. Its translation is CASSLVGQEAFF.

The CDR3 loop is CASSPATSGSYEQYF. CDR3 DNA: TGCGCCAGCAGCCCGGCGACTAGCGGGAGCTACGAGCAGTACTTC. The rearrangement joins TRBV5-1 to TRBJ2-7; 12 bases line up with TRBD2. After removal of 4 bases from V and 3 bases from J, the junction contained 5 bases not matched to a gene. The CDR3 is 15 amino acids. Germline values: CDR1 SGHRS, CDR2 YFSETQ.

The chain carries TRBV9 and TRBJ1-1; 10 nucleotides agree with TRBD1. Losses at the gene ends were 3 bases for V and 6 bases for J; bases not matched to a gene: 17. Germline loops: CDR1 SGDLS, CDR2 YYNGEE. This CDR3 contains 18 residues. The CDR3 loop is CASSAMTGGLDKGSEAFF. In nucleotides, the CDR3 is TGTGCCAGCAGCGCAATGACAGGGGGCCTGGATAAGGGTTCTGAAGCTTTCTTT.

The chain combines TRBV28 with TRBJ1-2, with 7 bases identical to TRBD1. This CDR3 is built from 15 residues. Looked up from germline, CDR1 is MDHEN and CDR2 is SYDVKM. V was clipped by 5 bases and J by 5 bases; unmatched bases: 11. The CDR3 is CASSPRDSASYGYTF. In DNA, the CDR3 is TGTGCCAGCAGTCCGAGGGACAGCGCTTCTTATGGCTACACCTTC.

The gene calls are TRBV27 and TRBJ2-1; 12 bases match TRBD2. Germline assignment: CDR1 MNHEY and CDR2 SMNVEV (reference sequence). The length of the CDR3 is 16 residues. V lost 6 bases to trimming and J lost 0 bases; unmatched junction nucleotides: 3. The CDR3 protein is CASRPTSGSSYNEQFF. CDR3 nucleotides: TGTGCCAGCAGGCCGACTAGCGGGAGCTCCTACAATGAGCAGTTCTTC.